This TCR beta chain was found in a study of a mutant IDH1 vaccine in newly diagnosed glioma. For this clone: Its antigen is unknown.

Clones were read by immunoSEQ multiplex PCR, and TCRdb kept only the in-frame ones, dropping some. Of about 20,000 clones in the sample, around 82% were seen once. With V trimmed by 7 bases and J by 6 bases, 11 bases remained unmatched. The length of the CDR3 is 15 residues. The germline V gene has CDR1 MNHNS and CDR2 SASEGT. Time point in this sample: week 23, last vaccination. A single vaccine dose contained 300 ug of mutant IDH1 20-mer peptide, and topical imiquimod was used with it. Specimen: PBMCs, collected from a glioma patient whose treatment included an IDH1 peptide vaccine. This TCR came from a man in his thirties or forties with glioma. The chain couples TRBV6-1 to TRBJ1-2; 10 bases line up with TRBD1. The CDR3 bases are TGTGCCAGCATGGGAAGGGGACAGGGGTCCCATGGCTACACCTTC. Its protein product is CASMGRGQGSHGYTF.